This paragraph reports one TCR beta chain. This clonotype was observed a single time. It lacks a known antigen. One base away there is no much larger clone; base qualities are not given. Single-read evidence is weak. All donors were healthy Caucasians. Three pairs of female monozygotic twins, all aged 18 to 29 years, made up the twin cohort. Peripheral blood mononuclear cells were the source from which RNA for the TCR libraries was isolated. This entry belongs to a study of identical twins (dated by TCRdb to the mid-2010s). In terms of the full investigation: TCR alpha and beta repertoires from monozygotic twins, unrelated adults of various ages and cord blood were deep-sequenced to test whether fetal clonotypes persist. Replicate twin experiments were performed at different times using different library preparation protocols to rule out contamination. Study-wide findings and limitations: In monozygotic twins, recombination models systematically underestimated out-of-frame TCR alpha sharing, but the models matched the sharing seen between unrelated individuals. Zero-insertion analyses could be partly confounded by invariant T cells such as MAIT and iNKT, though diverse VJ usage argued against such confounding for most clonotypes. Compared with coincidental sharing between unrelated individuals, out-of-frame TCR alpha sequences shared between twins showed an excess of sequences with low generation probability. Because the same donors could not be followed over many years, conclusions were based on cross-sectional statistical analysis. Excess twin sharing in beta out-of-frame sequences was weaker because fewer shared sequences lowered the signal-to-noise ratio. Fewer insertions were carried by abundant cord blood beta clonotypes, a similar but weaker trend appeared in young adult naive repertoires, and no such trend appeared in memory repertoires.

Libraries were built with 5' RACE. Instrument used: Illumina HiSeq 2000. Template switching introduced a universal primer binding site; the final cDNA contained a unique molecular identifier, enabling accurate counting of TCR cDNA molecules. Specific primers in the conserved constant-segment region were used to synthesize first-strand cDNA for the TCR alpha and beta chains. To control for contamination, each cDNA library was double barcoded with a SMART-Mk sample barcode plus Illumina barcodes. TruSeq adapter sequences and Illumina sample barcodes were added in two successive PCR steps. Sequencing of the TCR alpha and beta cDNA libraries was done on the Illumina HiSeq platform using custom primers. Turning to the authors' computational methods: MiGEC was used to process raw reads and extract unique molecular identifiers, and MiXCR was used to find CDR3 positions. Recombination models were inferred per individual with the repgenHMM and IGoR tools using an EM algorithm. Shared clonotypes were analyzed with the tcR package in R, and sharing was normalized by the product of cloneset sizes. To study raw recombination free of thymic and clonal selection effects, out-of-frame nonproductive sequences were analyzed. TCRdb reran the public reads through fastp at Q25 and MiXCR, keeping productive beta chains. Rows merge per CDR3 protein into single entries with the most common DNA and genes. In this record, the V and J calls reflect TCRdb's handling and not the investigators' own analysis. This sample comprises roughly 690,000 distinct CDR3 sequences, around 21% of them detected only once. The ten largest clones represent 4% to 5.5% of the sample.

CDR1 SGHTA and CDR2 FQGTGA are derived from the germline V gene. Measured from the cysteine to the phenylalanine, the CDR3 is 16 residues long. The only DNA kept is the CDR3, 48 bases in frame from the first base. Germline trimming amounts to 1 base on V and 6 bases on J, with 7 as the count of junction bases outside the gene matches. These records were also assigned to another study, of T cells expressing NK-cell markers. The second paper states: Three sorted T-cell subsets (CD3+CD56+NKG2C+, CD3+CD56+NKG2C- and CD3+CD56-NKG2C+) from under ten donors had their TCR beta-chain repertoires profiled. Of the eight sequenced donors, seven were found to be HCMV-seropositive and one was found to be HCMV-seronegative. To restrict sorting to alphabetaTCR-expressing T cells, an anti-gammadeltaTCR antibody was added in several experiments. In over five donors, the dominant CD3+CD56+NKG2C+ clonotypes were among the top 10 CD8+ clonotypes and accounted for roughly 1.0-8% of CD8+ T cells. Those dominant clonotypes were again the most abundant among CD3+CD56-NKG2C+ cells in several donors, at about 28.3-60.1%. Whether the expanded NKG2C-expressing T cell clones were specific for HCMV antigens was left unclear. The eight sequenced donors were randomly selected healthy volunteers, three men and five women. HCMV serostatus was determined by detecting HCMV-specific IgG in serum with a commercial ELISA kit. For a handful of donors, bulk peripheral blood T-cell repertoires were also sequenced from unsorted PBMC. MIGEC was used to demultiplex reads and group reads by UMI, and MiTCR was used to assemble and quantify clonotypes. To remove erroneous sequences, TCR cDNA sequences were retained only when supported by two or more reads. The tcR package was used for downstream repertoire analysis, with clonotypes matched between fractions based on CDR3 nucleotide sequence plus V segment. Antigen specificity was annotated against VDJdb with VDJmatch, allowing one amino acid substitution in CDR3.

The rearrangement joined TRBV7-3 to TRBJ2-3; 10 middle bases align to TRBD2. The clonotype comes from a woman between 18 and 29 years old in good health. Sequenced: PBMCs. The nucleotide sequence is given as TGTGCCAGCAGCTTAATGGGGCTAGCGGGGGTCGATACGCAGTATTTT. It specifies CASSLMGLAGVDTQYF.